The 22 T cell receptor beta chains given below trace back to one sample, sequenced in a study of shared clonotypes between healthy human individuals. Only in-frame clones appear in the TCRdb table, and some are missing; sequencing was by immunoSEQ multiplex PCR. The sample carries 2 million to 3 million clones, 90% to 95% recorded once. Sequenced sample: naive CD4+ T cells from PBMCs. The subset here: CD45RA+ positively selected. The receptors come from a man aged 18 to 30 in good health. Some clones in this sample may be carry-over from other donors' samples.

The rearrangement uses TRBV6-1 and TRBJ1-2, with D perhaps matching TRBD1 (5 bases). There are 14 residues in the CDR3. CDR1 and CDR2 (germline): MNHNS, SASEGT. V lost 4 bases and J 3 bases, leaving 12 bases between the germline ends. The CDR3: CASSAQGPDYGYTF. CDR3 coding DNA: TGTGCCAGCAGTGCTCAGGGTCCGGACTATGGCTACACCTTC.

This chain uses TRBV7-3 with TRBJ2-5, with 11 bases fitting TRBD2. The CDR3 has 16 amino acids. Per the germline V gene, CDR1 is SGHTA and CDR2 is FQGTGA. Losses at the gene ends were 5 bases for V and 1 base for J; bases not matched to a gene: 6. DNA of the CDR3: TGTGCCAGCAGCATGGGACTAGCGGCGGCCCAAGAGACCCAGTACTTC. Its translation is CASSMGLAAAQETQYF.

The rearrangement joins TRBV4-3 to TRBJ1-6; D gene ambiguous. The CDR3 is made up of 13 amino acids. The V end lost 0 bases, the J end lost 9 bases, and 6 bases lay between the germline ends. The V gene's germline CDR1 is LGHNA and CDR2 YSLEER. This CDR3 is CASSQDVISPLHF. In DNA, the CDR3 is TGCGCCAGCAGCCAAGATGTAATTTCACCCCTCCACTTT.

As concerns this clone: Other nucleotide sequences in the sample specify the same CDR3. The chain carries TRBV6-5 and TRBJ2-7; D is perhaps TRBD2 (7 bases). The CDR3 consists of 15 residues. V lost 0 bases and J 2 bases, leaving 11 bases between the germline ends. In germline, CDR1 is MNHEY, CDR2 SVGAGI. This CDR3 reads CASSYSRGGPYEQYF. CDR3 nucleotide sequence: TGTGCCAGCAGTTACTCAAGGGGGGGTCCCTACGAGCAGTACTTC.

V usage is TRBV9 and J usage is TRBJ2-1; the match to TRBD2 covers 7 bases. The CDR3 totals 13 residues. V lost 2 bases and J lost 12; bases outside the gene matches: 8. CDR1 is SGDLS and CDR2 is YYNGEE in the germline V gene. CDR3 region: CASSVGRVHRQFF. As DNA, the CDR3 is TGTGCCAGCAGCGTGGGGAGGGTCCATCGGCAGTTCTTC.

The chain joins TRBV9 to TRBJ1-3; no clear D gene. Trimming removed 4 bases from V and 0 bases from J, with 20 bases in between. CDR1 SGDLS and CDR2 YYNGEE come from the germline V gene. The CDR3 has 18 residues. DNA of the CDR3: TGTGCCAGCAGCCCCCGTCAGCCTTTATCTCTCTCTGGAAACACCATATATTTT. Protein product: CASSPRQPLSLSGNTIYF.

This rearrangement joins TRBV18 to TRBJ1-2; TRBD1 matches 8 bases. The ends lost 4 bases at V and 4 bases at J; junction bases unmatched: 5. CDR3 length: 14 amino acids. Germline loops: CDR1 KGHSH, CDR2 LQKENI. CDR3 loop: CASSQTQGGYGYTF. The CDR3 DNA reads TGTGCCAGCTCACAGACACAGGGGGGCTATGGCTACACCTTC.

Remarks on this clone: The conserved phenylalanine or tryptophan is not found at the CDR3 terminus, so this likely reflects a read error. The rearrangement joins TRBV7-9 to TRBJ2-7; D is undetermined. The germline V gene encodes CDR1 SEHNR and CDR2 FQNEAQ (reference sequence). Trimming pared 3 bases from V and 5 bases from J, leaving 11 bases between. This CDR3 comprises 13 residues. The CDR3, as DNA: TGTGCCAGCAGCTTCGACTGGACGGACGAGCAGTACCTC. It encodes CASSFDWTDEQYL.

The rearrangement joins TRBV27 to TRBJ2-7; D is undetermined. The V end lost 6 bases, the J end lost 2 bases, and 11 bases lay between the germline ends. Germline V CDR1 and CDR2: MNHEY, SMNVEV (reference sequence). The CDR3 has 13 amino acids. This CDR3 reads CASSPSVTYEQYF. DNA of the CDR3: TGTGCCAGCAGCCCTAGTGTGACCTACGAGCAGTACTTC.

This clone was detected once. This chain links TRBV7-6 with TRBJ1-5; D is undetermined. The ends were cut back, 1 base at V and 1 base at J, with 5 bases in the middle. Germline loops: CDR1 SGHVS, CDR2 FNYEAQ. The CDR3 spans 14 residues. CDR3 amino acids: CASSLGASNQPQHF. CDR3 in DNA: TGTGCCAGCAGCTTAGGGGCGAGCAATCAGCCCCAGCATTTT.

This chain connects TRBV7-9 to TRBJ2-7; no clear D gene. Germline V gene sequence: CDR1 SEHNR, CDR2 FQNEAQ (reference sequence). The CDR3 is 16 residues long. Trimming cost V 5 bases and J 0 bases, with 17 bases left between them. The CDR3 protein is CASSLPPGDSSYEQYF. Here the CDR3 DNA reads TGTGCCAGCAGCCTCCCACCCGGCGATAGCTCCTACGAGCAGTACTTC.

The rearrangement uses TRBV2 and TRBJ2-7, with 9 bases aligning to TRBD2. The CDR3 runs 14 residues. The junction had 10 bases not matched to a gene; V was cut back by 8 bases and J by 5 bases. From germline, CDR1 is SNHLY and CDR2 FYNNEI. This chain's CDR3 is CASLASGMFNEQYF. CDR3 in DNA: TGTGCCAGCCTGGCTAGCGGGATGTTTAACGAGCAGTACTTC.

This chain uses TRBV11-2 with TRBJ2-2, with TRBD2 matching 9 bases. Trimming cost V 5 bases and J 2 bases; bases outside gene matches: 6. CDR3 length: 16 residues. The V gene's germline CDR1 is SGHAT and CDR2 FQNNGV. CDR3: CASSHKTSGNTGELFF. The CDR3 nucleotides read TGTGCCAGCAGCCACAAGACTAGCGGTAACACCGGGGAGCTGTTTTTT.

DNA for the CDR3: TGTGCCAGCAATAGAGGCCCGAGGGAGACCCAGTACTTC. Protein product: CASNRGPRETQYF. The rearrangement links TRBV6-5 to TRBJ2-5, with no clear D. Per the germline V gene, CDR1 is MNHEY and CDR2 is SVGAGI. This CDR3 contains 13 residues. V lost 7 bases, J lost 5 bases, and 14 bases lay in between.

The chain carries TRBV5-6 and TRBJ1-6, with D possibly being TRBD1 (6 bases). Germline assignment: CDR1 SGHDT and CDR2 YYEEEE. With 4 bases removed from V and 7 bases from J, the gap between germline ends came to 18 bases. The length of the CDR3 is 16 residues. The CDR3: CASSRRGSSPNSPLHF. The CDR3 nucleotides read TGTGCCAGCAGCAGGAGGGGGTCATCGCCCAATTCACCCCTCCACTTT. Filled out from reference TRBV5-6 and TRBJ1-6, the complete variable domain reads DAGVTQSPTHLIKTRGQQVTLRCSPKSGHDTVSWYQQALGQGPQFIFQYYEEEERQRGNFPDRFSGHQFPNYSSELNVNALLLGDSALYLCASSRRGSSPNSPLHFGNGTRLTVT.

Comments on this clone: Other DNA sequences within the sample encode an identical CDR3. The genes are TRBV5-1 and TRBJ1-1; possibly TRBD1 for D (6 bases). V lost 2 bases and J lost 2, with 10 bases in between. This CDR3 region has 14 residues. Germline assignment: CDR1 SGHRS and CDR2 YFSETQ. CDR3 coding DNA: TGCGCCAGCAGCTTAACAGGGACAAACACTGAAGCTTTCTTT. Protein product: CASSLTGTNTEAFF.

The rearrangement links TRBV10-1 to TRBJ1-5; D call uncertain. CDR3 size: 20 residues. Germline assignment: CDR1 WNHNN and CDR2 SYGVQD (reference sequence). V lost 6 bases to trimming and J lost 2 bases, with 29 bases between them. For the CDR3, the DNA is TGCGCCAGCAGAGCCAGCCCGGAGACTGAGCTTTTAAGCCGCAATCAGCCCCAGCATTTT. As protein: CASRASPETELLSRNQPQHF.

The CDR3 reads CASSLQGELFF. The CDR3 nucleotides read TGTGCCAGCAGCCTTCAGGGGGAGCTGTTTTTT. The rearrangement uses TRBV7-9 and TRBJ2-2; D gene uncertain. The V and J ends lost 5 bases and 8 bases respectively, with 6 bases between them. Germline CDR1 is SEHNR and CDR2 is FQNEAQ (reference sequence). The CDR3 extends over 11 amino acids.

This sequence joins TRBV2 and TRBJ1-1; the D is unclear. The CDR3 has 15 residues. Germline CDR1 and CDR2: SNHLY and FYNNEI. Trimming removed 6 bases from V and 0 bases from J, with 14 bases in between. This chain's CDR3 is CASRRIGWVNTEAFF. The CDR3 nucleotides read TGTGCCAGCAGACGAATCGGGTGGGTGAACACTGAAGCTTTCTTT.

V and J are TRBV19 and TRBJ2-3; 9 bases agree with TRBD1. Germline V lookup: CDR1 LNHDA, CDR2 SQIVND (reference sequence). The CDR3 has 16 residues. V lost 3 bases and J lost 3; bases outside the gene matches: 7. CDR3 residues: CASSILGQGSTDTQYF. In DNA, the CDR3 is TGTGCCAGTAGTATCCTGGGACAGGGATCAACAGATACGCAGTATTTT.

A remark on this clone: The sample carries other DNA sequences with the same CDR3. The chain recombines TRBV19 with TRBJ2-3, with 8 positions matching TRBD1. The CDR3 consists of 13 residues. In germline, CDR1 is LNHDA, CDR2 SQIVND (reference sequence). After removal of 7 bases from V and 3 bases from J, the junction contained 3 bases not matched to a gene. The CDR3 sequence is CASTRQGTDTQYF. The CDR3 region has the DNA TGTGCCAGTACCCGACAGGGGACAGATACGCAGTATTTT.

This rearrangement joins TRBV25-1 to TRBJ2-1, with 7 positions matching TRBD2. The germline V gene encodes CDR1 MGHDK and CDR2 SYGVNS. With 8 bases clipped from V and 6 bases from J, the junction kept 7 bases outside the gene matches. The CDR3 sequence is 13 residues long. CDR3 in DNA: TGTGCCAGCTGGCGAGCGGGGCGCAATGAGCAGTTCTTC. This codes for CASWRAGRNEQFF.